This entry lists 8 T cell receptor beta chains sequenced from one sample in a study of lymphopenia after photon versus proton radiotherapy. The assay was immunoSEQ multiplex PCR, and TCRdb's table has in-frame clones only and misses some. The repertoire includes about 29,000 clones, roughly 89% of them detected once, and approximately 50% sits in the top ten. The specimen was peripheral blood, collected from a patient treated with proton-based radiotherapy. These receptors originate from a woman in her sixties with cholangiocarcinoma. Some clones in this sample may be carry-over from other donors' samples.

The J gene is TRBJ1-3, the V gene TRBV9; D is unclear. Germline V gives CDR1 SGDLS, CDR2 YYNGEE. The CDR3 spans 14 residues. The V gene lost 0 bases and the J gene lost 2 bases, with 6 bases spanning the gap. CDR3: CASSVGLAGNTIYF. CDR3 DNA: TGTGCCAGCAGCGTAGGGTTAGCTGGAAACACCATATATTTT.

The J gene is TRBJ2-2, the V gene TRBV4-3; tentatively, D is TRBD2 (6 bases). The CDR3 has 15 residues. V lost 6 bases and J 3 bases, leaving 14 bases between the germline ends. Germline assignment: CDR1 LGHNA and CDR2 YSLEER. The CDR3 loop reads CASSREEGDTGELFF. The CDR3 bases are TGCGCCAGCAGTCGCGAGGAGGGCGACACCGGGGAGCTGTTTTTT.

The chain is built from TRBV5-6 and TRBJ2-1; TRBD1 is a possible D gene (7 bases). The CDR3 is 12 residues long. Trimming shortened V by 0 bases and J by 12 bases, and 10 bases separated the two germline ends. Germline lookup yields CDR1 SGHDT and CDR2 YYEEEE. The chain's CDR3 is CASSLAGGGQFF. As DNA, the CDR3 is TGTGCCAGCAGCTTGGCAGGGGGAGGGCAGTTCTTC.

The chain recombines TRBV5-8 with TRBJ1-4; no reliable D call. The CDR3 has 15 amino acids. Germline values: CDR1 SGHTS, CDR2 YDEGEE. The V end lost 2 bases, the J end lost 4 bases, and 12 bases lay between the germline ends. The CDR3 reads CASSFSVGVNEKLFF. CDR3 in DNA: TGTGCCAGCAGCTTCTCCGTCGGGGTTAATGAAAAACTGTTTTTT.

The gene calls are TRBV21-1 and TRBJ2-2. TRBV21-1 is shown as a pseudogene. The length of the CDR3 is 14 residues. CDR3 DNA: TGTGCCAGCAGCGTCCCTAGGGCGGACGGGGAGCTGTTTTTT. The encoded protein is CASSVPRADGELFF.

Here the CDR3 DNA reads TGTGCCAGCAGTGAAAAACCCCCAGGGGATCCAGATACGCAGTATTTT. Translated: CASSEKPPGDPDTQYF. The chain recombines TRBV6-1 with TRBJ2-3, with D possibly matching TRBD1 (6 bases). Germline-derived CDR1 and CDR2 are MNHNS and SASEGT. The CDR3 extends over 16 amino acids. The ends were cut back, 2 bases at V and 4 bases at J, with 16 bases in the middle.

The rearrangement uses TRBV15 and TRBJ1-1; TRBD1 aligns across 12 bases. The CDR3 runs to 15 residues. Germline assignment: CDR1 LNHNV and CDR2 YYDKDF (reference sequence). V lost 11 bases and J lost 2; bases outside the gene matches: 9. As DNA, the CDR3 is TGTGCCTCAAAACGAGGGACAGGGGGCAACACTGAAGCTTTCTTT. Its protein product is CASKRGTGGNTEAFF.

This clone was counted once. This chain joins TRBV9 and TRBJ2-1; D remains ambiguous. CDR1 and CDR2 from the germline V gene are SGDLS and YYNGEE. Trimming left V 4 bases short and J 2 bases short, with 16 bases between. The CDR3 is 16 amino acids. The CDR3 loop is CASSPFSTATYNEQFF. CDR3 DNA: TGTGCCAGCAGCCCTTTCTCCACTGCCACCTACAATGAGCAGTTCTTC. Variable domain in full (rest from reference TRBV9 and TRBJ2-1): DSGVTQTPKHLITATGQRVTLRCSPRSGDLSVYWYQQSLDQGLQFLIQYYNGEERAKGNILERFSAQQFPDLHSELNLSSLELGDSALYFCASSPFSTATYNEQFFGPGTRLTVL.